Below are 27 T cell receptor beta chains sequenced from a single sample in a study of blood T cell repertoires in COVID-19. This table comes from immunoSEQ multiplex PCR, and its TCRdb copy is limited to in-frame clones, with some not included. Of 320,000 or so clones detected, roughly 85% appear once; the ten largest clones hold around 1.9%. What was sequenced was PBMCs or T cells enriched from blood (not recorded which). The receptors originated from a woman aged 25 to 39 who had been exposed to COVID-19.

This clone was counted a single time. The gene calls are TRBV5-1 and TRBJ2-7; weak D call: TRBD2 (5 bases). CDR3 length: 12 amino acids. Germline lookup yields CDR1 SGHRS and CDR2 YFSETQ. The germline V and J ends were trimmed by 1 base and 7 bases, with 9 bases remaining between them. The CDR3 is CASSLRGGEQYF. The CDR3 nucleotides are TGCGCCAGCAGCTTGCGGGGTGGGGAGCAGTACTTC. Using reference TRBV5-1 and TRBJ2-7 for the parts outside the CDR3, the full variable domain is KAGVTQTPRYLIKTRGQQVTLSCSPISGHRSVSWYQQTPGQGLQFLFEYFSETQRNKGNFPGRFSGRQFSNSRSEMNVSTLELGDSALYLCASSLRGGEQYFGPGTRLTVT.

The rearrangement joins TRBV4-3 to TRBJ1-4; D not certain. This CDR3 has 13 amino acids. Per the germline V gene, CDR1 is LGHNA and CDR2 is YSLEER. Trimming took off 3 bases at V and 8 bases at J, with 10 bases between the two ends. The CDR3 reads CASSQSGREKLFF. In nucleotides, the CDR3 is TGCGCCAGCAGCCAGTCCGGGAGGGAAAAACTGTTTTTT.

This rearrangement joins TRBV11-2 to TRBJ2-1; 15 nucleotides agree with TRBD2. The CDR3 sequence is 16 residues long. V dropped 5 bases and J dropped 7; count of bases not matched to a gene: 6. Germline V CDR1 and CDR2: SGHAT, FQNNGV. This chain's CDR3 is CASSRRTSGRENEQFF. For the CDR3, the DNA is TGTGCCAGCAGCCGTCGGACTAGCGGGAGGGAGAATGAGCAGTTCTTC.

This chain joins TRBV28 and TRBJ1-1; D is ambiguous. Per the germline V gene, CDR1 is MDHEN and CDR2 is SYDVKM. The CDR3 has 14 amino acids. Deletions cut 5 bases from V and 6 bases from J, with 16 bases between. This CDR3 reads CASSVIPGGAEAFF. CDR3 nucleotide sequence: TGTGCCAGCAGTGTCATCCCAGGCGGGGCTGAAGCTTTCTTT. The full variable domain, completed using reference TRBV28 and TRBJ1-1, is DVKVTQSSRYLVKRTGEKVFLECVQDMDHENMFWYRQDPGLGLRLIYFSYDVKMKEKGDIPEGYSVSREKKERFSLILESASTNQTSMYLCASSVIPGGAEAFFGQGTRLTVV.

This clone was seen more than once but under ten times. The V and J genes are TRBV28 and TRBJ1-2, with D unresolved. V was clipped by 1 base and J by 2 bases, with 8 bases between them. Germline CDR1 and CDR2: MDHEN and SYDVKM. CDR3 length: 14 residues. The CDR3: CASSLSGLNYGYTF. In DNA, the CDR3 is TGTGCCAGCAGTTTATCGGGTCTGAACTATGGCTACACCTTC.

V is TRBV7-2 and J is TRBJ2-1, with 13 positions matching TRBD2. Germline V gene sequence: CDR1 SGHTA, CDR2 FQGNSA. The CDR3 runs 19 residues. The trim removed 2 bases at V and 7 bases at J, leaving 14 bases unmatched. CDR3 DNA: TGTGCCAGCAGCTTAAGCCGACTAGCGGGAGGAAGTACCCTGAATGAGCAGTTCTTC. Translation gives CASSLSRLAGGSTLNEQFF.

This clone was found once. This chain joins TRBV24-1 and TRBJ1-1; D may be TRBD1 (6 bases). There are 14 residues in the CDR3. Germline V gives CDR1 KGHDR, CDR2 SFDVKD. Trimming removed 4 bases from V and 6 bases from J, with 14 bases in between. The DNA of the CDR3 is TGTGCCACCAGTGAAGGCAGGGGAGGGGCTGAAGCTTTCTTT. This translates into CATSEGRGGAEAFF.

The rearrangement uses TRBV11-2 and TRBJ1-1; D is possibly TRBD1 (6 bases). Trimming removed 2 bases at V and 3 bases at J, with 13 bases between. The CDR3 consists of 15 residues. Germline assignment: CDR1 SGHAT and CDR2 FQNNGV. The CDR3 sequence is CASSLQGKGYTEAFF. In nucleotides, the CDR3 is TGTGCCAGCAGCTTACAGGGGAAGGGGTACACTGAAGCTTTCTTT.

The chain couples TRBV5-1 to TRBJ1-4; D not resolved. The CDR3 runs 14 residues. Germline loops: CDR1 SGHRS, CDR2 YFSETQ. Trimming cost V 0 bases and J 4 bases, with 7 bases left between them. The DNA of the CDR3 is TGCGCCAGCAGCTTGGGGCCCGATAATGAAAAACTGTTTTTT. It yields the protein CASSLGPDNEKLFF.

The rearrangement joins TRBV10-2 to TRBJ2-3, with D maybe TRBD2 (5 bases). CDR3 length: 14 amino acids. Between the trimmed V and J ends, which lost 2 bases and 7 bases, there was a span of 13 bases. CDR1 WSHSY and CDR2 SAAADI come from the germline V gene. The CDR3 sequence: CASSEQMRANTQYF. The CDR3 DNA sequence: TGCGCCAGCAGTGAGCAAATGAGGGCCAATACGCAGTATTTT.

V gene TRBV28 combines with J gene TRBJ1-2, with 12 bases fitting TRBD1. Looked up from germline, CDR1 is MDHEN and CDR2 is SYDVKM. The CDR3 is 16 residues long. The trim removed 3 bases at V and 2 bases at J, leaving 4 bases unmatched. CDR3 region: CASSLGQGAINYGYTF. In DNA form, the CDR3 reads TGTGCCAGCAGTTTGGGACAGGGGGCGATCAACTATGGCTACACCTTC.

The chain employs TRBV5-1 and TRBJ2-7; the match to TRBD1 covers 8 bases. This CDR3 has 14 residues. Germline V gives CDR1 SGHRS, CDR2 YFSETQ. V shed 4 bases and J 2 bases; nucleotides not matched to a gene: 5. CDR3 coding DNA: TGCGCCAGCAGCGCCGGACAGGGCGCCTACGAGCAGTACTTC. Translating it yields CASSAGQGAYEQYF.

J is TRBJ2-1 and V is TRBV9, with unresolved D. Looked up from germline, CDR1 is SGDLS and CDR2 is YYNGEE. Trimming pared 4 bases from V and 0 bases from J, leaving 8 bases between. This CDR3 contains 14 residues. The CDR3 sequence is CASSMRSSYNEQFF. The CDR3 DNA is TGTGCCAGCAGCATGAGAAGCTCCTACAATGAGCAGTTCTTC.

This clone has only one observation. The V gene is TRBV9, the J gene TRBJ2-3; 12 bases match TRBD2. CDR3 size: 18 residues. Germline assignment: CDR1 SGDLS and CDR2 YYNGEE. J was trimmed by 2 bases and V by 0 bases; bases with no gene match: 7. CDR3 loop: CASSVGASGRAYTDTQYF. DNA of the CDR3: TGTGCCAGCAGCGTAGGCGCTAGCGGGAGGGCCTACACAGATACGCAGTATTTT.

The chain links TRBV5-1 to TRBJ2-1, with D unclear. V lost 0 bases and J lost 3, with 7 bases in between. CDR3 length: 14 amino acids. The germline gives CDR1 SGHRS, CDR2 YFSETQ. The CDR3 reads CASSLAYNYNEQFF. CDR3 bases: TGCGCCAGCAGCTTGGCTTATAACTACAATGAGCAGTTCTTC.

This chain links TRBV2 with TRBJ1-5; D gene unclear. Between the trimmed V and J ends, which lost 7 bases and 0 bases, there was a span of 13 bases. The CDR3 has 15 residues. Looked up from germline, CDR1 is SNHLY and CDR2 is FYNNEI. The CDR3 region is CASTKRQASNQPQHF. For the CDR3, the DNA is TGTGCCAGCACCAAAAGACAAGCTAGCAATCAGCCCCAGCATTTT.

This sequence joins TRBV3-1 (or the pseudogene TRBV3-2) and TRBJ2-1; 13 nucleotides line up with TRBD2. V trimming: 2 bases; J trimming: 6 bases; junction bases outside the gene matches: 4. Germline-derived CDR1 and CDR2 are LGHDT and YNNKEL (reference sequence). This CDR3 comprises 16 residues. CDR3 DNA: TGTGCCAGCAGCCAATGGGGACTAGCGGGATTCAATGAGCAGTTCTTC. The encoded protein is CASSQWGLAGFNEQFF.

The chain links TRBV27 to TRBJ2-3; D possibly corresponds to TRBD2 (6 bases). Germline CDR1 reads MNHEY; CDR2 reads SMNVEV (reference sequence). The CDR3 extends over 12 amino acids. V was pared by 6 bases and J by 9 bases, with 13 bases between. CDR3 in DNA: TGTGCCAGCAGCTCGGGACTGACGACGCAGTATTTT. Amino acid sequence: CASSSGLTTQYF.

V and J are TRBV7-9 and TRBJ1-1; TRBD1 matches at 7 bases. J was trimmed by 8 bases and V by 5 bases; bases with no gene match: 8. The CDR3 has 13 residues. Looked up from germline, CDR1 is SEHNR and CDR2 is FQNEAQ (reference sequence). CDR3 bases: TGTGCCAGCAGCGCACAGGGGACCGTCGAAGCTTTCTTT. Translation: CASSAQGTVEAFF.

This clone was seen a handful of times. This chain links TRBV2 with TRBJ1-5; D is unresolved. Per the germline V gene, CDR1 is SNHLY and CDR2 is FYNNEI. The CDR3 runs to 12 residues. Trimming left V 7 bases short and J 6 bases short, with 10 bases between. The CDR3, as DNA: TGTGCCAGCACGAGATCGCGTCAGCCCCAGCATTTT. Amino acids: CASTRSRQPQHF. Full variable domain (missing parts from reference TRBV2 and TRBJ1-5): EPEVTQTPSHQVTQMGQEVILRCVPISNHLYFYWYRQILGQKVEFLVSFYNNEISEKSEIFDDQFSVERPDGSNFTLKIRSTKLEDSAMYFCASTRSRQPQHFGDGTRLSIL.

V is TRBV2 and J is TRBJ1-2; 10 bases are a match to TRBD1. This CDR3 contains 14 residues. Germline CDR1 reads SNHLY; CDR2 reads FYNNEI. The junction had 4 bases not matched to a gene; V was cut back by 6 bases and J by 3 bases. The CDR3 reads CASRGGQGDYGYTF. The CDR3 nucleotides read TGTGCCAGCAGAGGCGGACAGGGGGACTATGGCTACACCTTC. Full variable domain (remainder filled in from reference TRBV2 and TRBJ1-2): EPEVTQTPSHQVTQMGQEVILRCVPISNHLYFYWYRQILGQKVEFLVSFYNNEISEKSEIFDDQFSVERPDGSNFTLKIRSTKLEDSAMYFCASRGGQGDYGYTFGSGTRLTVV.

The V and J genes are TRBV19 and TRBJ1-2; TRBD1 might be the D (5 bases). CDR1 and CDR2 from the germline V gene are LNHDA and SQIVND (reference sequence). The CDR3 loop spans 14 amino acids. The germline V and J ends were trimmed by 7 bases and 3 bases, with 15 bases remaining between them. The CDR3 here is CASNPRGWDYGYTF. The CDR3 DNA reads TGTGCCAGTAACCCGCGGGGGTGGGACTATGGCTACACCTTC.

V and J are TRBV28 and TRBJ1-3; D uncertain. The germline V gene encodes CDR1 MDHEN and CDR2 SYDVKM. This CDR3 spans 12 amino acids. Trimming left V 6 bases short and J 4 bases short, with 7 bases between. The DNA for the CDR3 is TGTGCCAGCAGCGTACGGGGAAACACCATATATTTT. Translating it yields CASSVRGNTIYF.

Here the CDR3 DNA reads TGTGCCAGCAGCGAGGAGTCGGAGACCCAGTACTTC. Translating gives CASSEESETQYF. V and J are TRBV7-8 and TRBJ2-5; D call uncertain. CDR3 size: 12 residues. CDR1 is SGHVS and CDR2 is FQNEAQ in the germline V gene. The V end was cut by 5 bases, the J end by 5 bases, with 9 bases between.

The chain links TRBV5-1 to TRBJ1-2; D call uncertain. Looked up from germline, CDR1 is SGHRS and CDR2 is YFSETQ. The CDR3 totals 14 residues. Trimming shortened V by 3 bases and J by 8 bases, and 17 bases separated the two germline ends. The CDR3 loop reads CASSSDGDMKGYTF. The CDR3, as DNA: TGCGCCAGCAGCTCAGACGGGGATATGAAGGGCTACACCTTC.

The chain employs TRBV4-1 and TRBJ2-7; perhaps TRBD2 as D (5 bases). V was clipped by 0 bases and J by 5 bases, with 11 bases between them. The CDR3 covers 14 residues. CDR1 and CDR2 from the germline V gene are MGHRA and YSYEKL. CDR3 bases: TGCGCCAGCAGCCAAGAATTGAGGGCCAACGAGCAGTACTTC. Protein product: CASSQELRANEQYF.

The V call is TRBV5-1, the J call TRBJ1-2; the match to TRBD1 covers 12 bases. The CDR3 has 14 amino acids. Per the germline V gene, CDR1 is SGHRS and CDR2 is YFSETQ. Unmatched junction bases numbered 5, after V lost 4 bases and J lost 7 bases. The CDR3 nucleotides read TGCGCCAGCAGCACCGGGACAGGGGGCTTTGGCTACACCTTC. Residues: CASSTGTGGFGYTF.